This T cell receptor beta chain was identified in a study of identical twins. Regarding the study as a whole: Zero-insertion analyses could be partly confounded by invariant MAIT and iNKT cells. Among monozygotic twins, out-of-frame TCR alpha sharing exceeded what models predicted.

TCRdb re-called the 5' RACE reads through MiXCR, storing one row per CDR3 protein. The sample consists of 500,000 to 650,000 distinct CDR3 sequences, roughly 7.2% of them appearing once. Healthy Caucasians supplied all donations. Germline V gene data show CDR1 as MNHNS and CDR2 as SASEGT. V was pared by 7 bases and J by 0 bases, with 10 bases of the junction left unmatched. The CDR3 is 16 residues long. A few counts support this clonotype. Antigen: not known. A further study also used this sample, focusing on yellow fever vaccine responses in identical twins.

The sequenced material came from PBMCs. This receptor was obtained from a woman under 30 in good health. The rearrangement joins TRBV6-1 to TRBJ2-3; 7 nucleotides line up with TRBD1. CDR3 in DNA: TGTGCCAGCAAGCTTCAAGGGACAGCTAGCACAGATACGCAGTATTTT. The encoded protein is CASKLQGTASTDTQYF.